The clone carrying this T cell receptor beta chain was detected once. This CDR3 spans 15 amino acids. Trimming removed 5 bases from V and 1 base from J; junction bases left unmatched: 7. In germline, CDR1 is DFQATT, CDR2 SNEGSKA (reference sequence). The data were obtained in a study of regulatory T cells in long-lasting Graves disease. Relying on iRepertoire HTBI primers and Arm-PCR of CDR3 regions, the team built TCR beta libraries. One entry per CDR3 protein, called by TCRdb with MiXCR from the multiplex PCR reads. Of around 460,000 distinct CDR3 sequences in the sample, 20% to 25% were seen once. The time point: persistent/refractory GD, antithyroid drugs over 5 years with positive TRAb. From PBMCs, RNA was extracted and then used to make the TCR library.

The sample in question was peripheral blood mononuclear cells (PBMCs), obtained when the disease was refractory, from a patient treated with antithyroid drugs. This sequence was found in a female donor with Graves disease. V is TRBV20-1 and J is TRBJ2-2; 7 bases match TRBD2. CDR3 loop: CSALPAGENTGELFF. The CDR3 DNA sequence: TGCAGTGCTCTCCCTGCGGGGGAGAACACCGGGGAGCTGTTTTTT.